This T cell receptor beta chain was sequenced for a study of response to subunit inactivated influenza vaccine. Study findings and constraints: Researchers suggested that each seasonal influenza vaccination recruits few new T cells.

The CDR3 totals 12 residues. Trimming cost V 3 bases and J 2 bases, with 4 bases left between them. Germline V lookup: CDR1 MGHDK, CDR2 SYGVNS. This clonotype has ten or more counts. Its antigen is as yet unknown. TCRdb used MiXCR to reprocess the RT-PCR reads, holding one entry per CDR3 protein. The table lists around 180,000 distinct CDR3 sequences, approximately 9.2% of them singletons, with 11% in the top ten. This chain connects TRBV25-1 to TRBJ1-2; D is undetermined. The input for sequencing was non-naive T cells sorted from PBMCs, taken on the day of vaccination. The sequence was collected from a middle-aged man who received an inactivated influenza vaccine. CDR3 sequence: CASSEGNYGYTF. In nucleotides, the CDR3 is TGTGCCAGCAGTGAGGGCAACTATGGCTACACCTTC.